The 12 T cell receptor beta chains below come from one sample, sequenced in a study of post-analysis software for immune sequencing data. General study findings and limits: Four to six TRBV segments (TRBV5-6, TRBV5-1 and TRBV20-1 among them) occurred more frequently in patients than in controls.

The TCR beta cDNA libraries carried unique molecular identifiers. TCRdb re-called the PCR reads with MiXCR, one entry per CDR3 protein. The sample carries over 150,000 distinct CDR3 sequences, about 30% recorded once. No antigen is known for these receptors. The material sequenced was blood. Receptors originate from a girl aged 10 to 17 with multiple sclerosis.

A note on this clonotype: A much larger clone is a single base away; this may be a read error. The chain has TRBV12-3 or TRBV12-4 and TRBJ1-1; perhaps TRBD1 as D (6 bases). The CDR3 is 15 amino acids. The V end lost 1 base, the J end lost 4 bases, and 13 bases lay between the germline ends. CDR3 residues: CASSLVGGGGTEAFF. The DNA for the CDR3 is TGTGCCAGCAGTTTAGTTGGGGGCGGGGGCACTGAAGCTTTCTTT.

This clonotype was recorded at least ten times. The CDR3 coding sequence is TGTGCCAGCAGTGTGCAGGGGCCCCACTATGGCTACACCTTC. Residues: CASSVQGPHYGYTF. The gene calls are TRBV6-1 and TRBJ1-2; D might be TRBD1 (6 bases). There are 14 residues in the CDR3. Germline loops: CDR1 MNHNS, CDR2 SASEGT. V lost 4 bases, J lost 3 bases, and 12 bases lay in between.

The chain is built from TRBV5-1 and TRBJ1-3; no reliable D call. Germline CDR1 and CDR2: SGHRS and YFSETQ. There are 13 residues in the CDR3. With 5 bases removed from V and 2 bases from J, the gap between germline ends came to 8 bases. CDR3: CASSDDTGNTIYF. The CDR3 coding sequence is TGCGCCAGCAGTGATGACACTGGAAACACCATATATTTT.

This clonotype came up many times. The rearrangement uses TRBV10-3 and TRBJ2-1; the D gene is possibly TRBD2 (5 bases). Trimming stripped 8 bases from V and 9 bases from J, with 11 bases between. Germline V gene sequence: CDR1 ENHRY, CDR2 SYGVKD. This CDR3 region has 11 residues. CDR3 nucleotide sequence: TGTGCCATCTCCCGGGAACGTGAGCAGTTCTTC. This codes for CAISREREQFF.

Worth noting for this clonotype: Given a much more abundant clone one base away, this may be a read error. This CDR3 is missing its conserved last phenylalanine or tryptophan, likely due to a read error. CDR3 bases: TGCGCCAGCAGCCAAACCCCCCGACTAGCGGTGACTAGCACAGATACGCAGTATGTT. Its translation is CASSQTPRLAVTSTDTQYV. The genes are TRBV4-1 and TRBJ2-3; 9 bases agree with TRBD2. Trimming at V came to 2 bases and at J to 0 bases, leaving 12 bases not matched to a gene. The CDR3 has 19 amino acids. From germline, CDR1 is MGHRA and CDR2 YSYEKL.

Points on this clonotype: A read error may explain this, as a much larger clone is one base away. The chain couples TRBV13 to TRBJ2-7, with D unresolved. Per germline, CDR1 PRHDT and CDR2 FYEKMQ (reference sequence). The V and J ends lost 5 bases and 9 bases respectively, with 14 bases between them. The CDR3 is made up of 12 amino acids. The DNA for the CDR3 is TGTGCCAGCAGCGCGGACCTTACGGGGCAGTACTTC. It translates to CASSADLTGQYF.

This clonotype occurred many times. The chain is built from TRBV6-4 and TRBJ2-1; tentative D call: TRBD2 (6 bases). The CDR3 runs to 14 residues. Germline-derived CDR1 and CDR2 are MRHNA and SNTAGT. The V and J ends lost 4 bases and 6 bases respectively, with 13 bases between them. The CDR3: CASSVGDGGNEQFF. CDR3 bases: TGTGCCAGCAGTGTCGGCGACGGGGGCAATGAGCAGTTCTTC.

This clonotype turned up a few times. The chain combines TRBV7-2 with TRBJ2-5; 8 bases are a match to TRBD1. This CDR3 is 17 amino acids long. The V and J ends lost 4 bases and 4 bases, in that order; junction bases with no gene match: 14. Germline CDR1 and CDR2: SGHTA and FQGNSA. For the CDR3, the DNA is TGTGCCAGCAGCTCCGGGACAGGTTATTTAGGGCGAGAGACCCAGTACTTC. Translation gives CASSSGTGYLGRETQYF.

This clonotype has just a few counts. The chain carries TRBV6-2 or TRBV6-3 and TRBJ2-5; TRBD2 agrees at 7 bases. From germline, CDR1 is MNHEY and CDR2 SVGEGT. The CDR3 has 17 amino acids. Trimming cost V 2 bases and J 4 bases; bases outside gene matches: 13. CDR3 sequence reads: CASSYDPGRTDSETQYF. The DNA of the CDR3 is TGTGCCAGCAGTTACGACCCCGGGAGGACCGATTCAGAGACCCAGTACTTC.

This clonotype was counted at least ten times. The chain is built from TRBV20-1 and TRBJ1-5; 7 nucleotides match TRBD1. J lost 2 bases, V lost 4 bases, and 2 bases had no gene match. Per the germline V gene, CDR1 is DFQATT and CDR2 is SNEGSKA (reference sequence). This CDR3 is built from 13 residues. CDR3: CSATGGGNQPQHF. DNA of the CDR3: TGCAGTGCTACAGGGGGTGGCAATCAGCCCCAGCATTTT.

This clonotype was seen a handful of times. V and J are TRBV5-4 and TRBJ2-7; D not certain. Trimming shortened V by 1 base and J by 3 bases, and 11 bases separated the two germline ends. Germline CDR1 is SGHNT and CDR2 is YYREEE (reference sequence). The CDR3 spans 14 residues. The chain's CDR3 is CASSLSGYGYEQYF. Written as DNA, the CDR3 is TGTGCCAGCAGCTTGTCGGGTTACGGCTACGAGCAGTACTTC.

This clonotype was seen ten or more times. The rearrangement links TRBV20-1 to TRBJ1-5; D may be TRBD1 (6 bases). Germline CDR1 DFQATT, CDR2 SNEGSKA (reference sequence). There are 16 residues in the CDR3. V gave up 4 bases and J gave up 10 bases, with 26 bases separating them. For the CDR3, the DNA is TGCAGTGCTAAGGAGGCCGGACAGACAAGGGATGGTCCCCAGCATTTT. As protein: CSAKEAGQTRDGPQHF.